The 25 T cell receptor beta chains in this list originate from one sample, sequenced in a study of T cell responses to AZD1222 COVID-19 vaccine. Clones were read by immunoSEQ multiplex PCR, and TCRdb kept only the in-frame ones, dropping some. The table records some 120,000 clones, roughly nine tenths of them present only once. Material: peripheral blood, obtained 28 days after the second AZD1222 dose. These receptors were taken from an adult who received the AZD1222 COVID-19 vaccine.

This sequence joins TRBV11-2 and TRBJ1-6; D uncertain. Germline V gene sequence: CDR1 SGHAT, CDR2 FQNNGV. V was cut by 4 bases and J by 2 bases, with 6 bases left in between. The CDR3 spans 14 residues. The CDR3 here is CASSSGPYNSPLHF. CDR3 nucleotides: TGTGCCAGCAGCTCCGGGCCCTATAATTCACCCCTCCACTTT.

This sequence joins TRBV29-1 and TRBJ2-3, with a tentative D call TRBD1 (5 bases). The germline V gene encodes CDR1 SQVTM and CDR2 ANQGSEA. The CDR3 runs to 15 residues. The V and J ends lost 4 bases and 1 base respectively, with 15 bases between them. CDR3 loop: CSVALLRGRTDTQYF. CDR3 DNA sequence: TGCAGCGTTGCCCTTTTAAGGGGCCGCACAGATACGCAGTATTTT.

The CDR3 nucleotides are TGCGCCAGCCGAAGGGGGGCCGTCACAGATACGCAGTATTTT. Protein: CASRRGAVTDTQYF. The genes are TRBV5-1 and TRBJ2-3, with D perhaps matching TRBD1 or TRBD2 (6 bases each). Germline assignment: CDR1 SGHRS and CDR2 YFSETQ. Trimming pared 7 bases from V and 2 bases from J, leaving 14 bases between. The CDR3 covers 14 residues.

The chain uses TRBV19 and TRBJ2-3; D gene uncertain. The V gene lost 2 bases and the J gene lost 4 bases, with 10 bases spanning the gap. CDR1 is LNHDA, CDR2 SQIVND, per germline (reference sequence). CDR3 length: 14 amino acids. Here the CDR3 DNA reads TGTGCCAGTAGTATAAGTAGAATGGCAGATACGCAGTATTTT. This translates into CASSISRMADTQYF.

The chain recombines TRBV6-5 with TRBJ1-1; no definite D call. In germline, CDR1 is MNHEY, CDR2 SVGAGI. V lost 6 bases and J lost 1, with 15 bases in between. The CDR3 consists of 15 residues. CDR3 amino acids: CASSHGEGGNTEAFF. The CDR3 DNA is TGTGCCAGCAGCCACGGGGAGGGTGGGAACACTGAAGCTTTCTTT.

This CDR3 reads CASSLVVNEQFF. CDR3 DNA: TGTGCCAGCAGCTTAGTCGTTAATGAGCAGTTCTTC. The J gene is TRBJ2-1, the V gene TRBV11-2, with D unresolved. Germline CDR1 reads SGHAT; CDR2 reads FQNNGV. Deletions cut 1 base from V and 7 bases from J, with 5 bases between. This CDR3 has 12 amino acids.

This clone was observed a handful of times. The chain joins TRBV7-2 to TRBJ1-6; D unclear. The germline V gene encodes CDR1 SGHTA and CDR2 FQGNSA. Between the trimmed V and J ends, which lost 6 bases and 2 bases, there was a span of 11 bases. CDR3 length: 15 residues. In nucleotides, the CDR3 is TGTGCCAGCAGTAGGCAGGCCGCCTATAATTCACCCCTCCACTTT. It specifies CASSRQAAYNSPLHF.

The sample holds a few counts of this clone. The V call is TRBV10-3, the J call TRBJ2-2, with 8 bases matching TRBD2. The CDR3 has 13 amino acids. The germline gives CDR1 ENHRY, CDR2 SYGVKD. V shed 9 bases and J 5 bases; nucleotides not matched to a gene: 5. The CDR3 region has the DNA TGTGCCATGGCGGGGGGCGAAACCGGGGAGCTGTTTTTT. Translating gives CAMAGGETGELFF.

The J gene is TRBJ2-2, the V gene TRBV5-4, with 9 bases lining up with TRBD2. V was clipped by 0 bases and J by 0 bases; unmatched bases: 6. Germline CDR1 SGHNT, CDR2 YYREEE (reference sequence). This CDR3 has 18 residues. CDR3 DNA sequence: TGTGCCAGCAGCTTGGAGGGCAGCGGGGGGCCGAACACCGGGGAGCTGTTTTTT. This encodes CASSLEGSGGPNTGELFF. Looking up the rest from reference TRBV5-4 and TRBJ2-2 gives the full variable domain: ETGVTQSPTHLIKTRGQQVTLRCSSQSGHNTVSWYQQALGQGPQFIFQYYREEENGRGNFPPRFSGLQFPNYSSELNVNALELDDSALYLCASSLEGSGGPNTGELFFGEGSRLTVL.

The V gene is TRBV7-2, the J gene TRBJ2-3, with 7 positions matching TRBD1. Trimming at V came to 4 bases and at J to 2 bases, leaving 9 bases not matched to a gene. The CDR3 loop spans 16 amino acids. Germline V gene sequence: CDR1 SGHTA, CDR2 FQGNSA. CDR3 sequence (DNA): TGTGCCAGCAGCTGGACGTTCGGGACAGACACAGATACGCAGTATTTT. Amino acids: CASSWTFGTDTDTQYF.

V and J are TRBV30 and TRBJ1-1; D unclear. The CDR3 is 11 residues long. Germline values: CDR1 GTSNPN, CDR2 SVGIG (reference sequence). Here the CDR3 DNA reads TGTGGGAGCCGGAGGAGCACTGAAGCTTTCTTT. Protein: CGSRRSTEAFF.

This chain joins TRBV18 and TRBJ1-3; D is undetermined. This CDR3 spans 12 amino acids. CDR1 is KGHSH, CDR2 LQKENI, per germline. V was clipped by 5 bases and J by 4 bases, with 6 bases between them. The CDR3 DNA is TGTGCCAGCTCAAACGGAGGAAACACCATATATTTT. Translation gives CASSNGGNTIYF.

The gene calls are TRBV28 and TRBJ1-4, with D possibly being TRBD1 (5 bases). This CDR3 has 15 residues. V lost 3 bases to trimming and J lost 8 bases, with 16 bases between them. Germline CDR1 MDHEN, CDR2 SYDVKM. This chain's CDR3 is CASSFRDVRGEKLFF. The CDR3 nucleotides read TGTGCCAGCAGTTTCAGGGACGTTCGAGGGGAAAAACTGTTTTTT. Full variable domain (remainder filled in from reference TRBV28 and TRBJ1-4): DVKVTQSSRYLVKRTGEKVFLECVQDMDHENMFWYRQDPGLGLRLIYFSYDVKMKEKGDIPEGYSVSREKKERFSLILESASTNQTSMYLCASSFRDVRGEKLFFGSGTQLSVL.

This clone was seen a handful of times. J is TRBJ1-4 and V is TRBV19; no clear D. Germline CDR1 LNHDA, CDR2 SQIVND (reference sequence). The CDR3 runs 9 residues. CDR3 region: CGPHGSLFF. In DNA, the CDR3 is TGTGGACCGCATGGTTCCCTGTTTTTT.

This sequence joins TRBV11-3 and TRBJ2-1, with TRBD2 matching over 8 bases. Trimming took 2 bases from V and 4 from J; bases not matched to a gene: 4. Germline CDR1 is SGHNT and CDR2 is YENEEA. The CDR3 contains 15 residues. CDR3 sequence reads: CASSLTGGAYNEQFF. DNA of the CDR3: TGTGCCAGCAGCTTAACGGGGGGGGCGTACAATGAGCAGTTCTTC.

The rearrangement links TRBV10-2 to TRBJ2-6; D ambiguous. CDR3 length: 14 residues. V dropped 8 bases and J dropped 3 bases, with 11 bases sitting between them. Per the germline V gene, CDR1 is WSHSY and CDR2 is SAAADI. The CDR3: CASGPDVGANVLTF. The CDR3 DNA is TGCGCCAGCGGCCCCGATGTTGGGGCCAACGTCCTGACTTTC.

V gene TRBV5-1 combines with J gene TRBJ1-1; D is undetermined. The ends were cut back, 5 bases at V and 1 base at J, with 9 bases in the middle. Germline lookup yields CDR1 SGHRS and CDR2 YFSETQ. This CDR3 spans 13 amino acids. This chain's CDR3 is CASSWTENTEAFF. In DNA, the CDR3 is TGCGCCAGCAGTTGGACCGAGAACACTGAAGCTTTCTTT.

This clone was seen a handful of times. V usage is TRBV12-1 and J usage is TRBJ1-6; the DNA was not used to check the table's D call, TRBD1. TRBV12-1 is noted as a pseudogene. CDR3 size: 13 residues. For the CDR3, the DNA is TGTGCCAGCAGCGTACGGACAGTTTCACCCCTCCACTTT. It yields the protein CASSVRTVSPLHF.

CDR3 in amino acids: CASSESQGPSNYGYTF. As DNA, the CDR3 is TGTGCCAGCAGTGAATCCCAGGGGCCCTCTAACTATGGCTACACCTTC. This chain joins TRBV2 and TRBJ1-2, with D perhaps TRBD1 (6 bases). The CDR3 has 16 amino acids. In germline, CDR1 is SNHLY, CDR2 FYNNEI. Deletions cut 2 bases from V and 0 bases from J, with 13 bases between.

This chain links TRBV16 with TRBJ1-2, with D possibly TRBD1 on 6 matching bases. The CDR3 consists of 13 residues. Germline CDR1 is KGHSY and CDR2 is FQNENV. Trimming shortened V by 8 bases and J by 2 bases, and 12 bases separated the two germline ends. CDR3 sequence: CASLGAGNYGYTF. The CDR3 DNA sequence: TGTGCCAGCTTGGGGGCCGGGAACTATGGCTACACCTTC.

In its sample, this clone was seen many times. This CDR3 is CASSQDFGSNYGYTF. For the CDR3, the DNA is TGTGCCAGCAGCCAAGATTTTGGCAGCAACTATGGCTACACCTTC. The chain links TRBV14 to TRBJ1-2; unclear D gene. V was pared by 0 bases and J by 2 bases, with 10 bases between. There are 15 residues in the CDR3. In germline, CDR1 is SGHDN, CDR2 FVKESK.

The J gene is TRBJ2-7, the V gene TRBV18, with 8 nucleotides matching TRBD1. The CDR3 contains 14 residues. Germline assignment: CDR1 KGHSH and CDR2 LQKENI. V lost 4 bases, J lost 7 bases, and 9 bases stayed unmatched. The CDR3, as DNA: TGTGCCAGCTCACGGGGCAGGGGGCTAAATGAGCAGTACTTC. It is translated as CASSRGRGLNEQYF.

The gene calls are TRBV4-3 and TRBJ2-5; no reliable D call. This CDR3 comprises 14 residues. Germline CDR1 reads LGHNA; CDR2 reads YSLEER. V lost 4 bases and J 2 bases, leaving 11 bases between the germline ends. Here the CDR3 reads CASSPRPGQETQYF. CDR3 DNA: TGCGCCAGCAGCCCACGGCCGGGTCAAGAGACCCAGTACTTC.

The chain employs TRBV2 and TRBJ2-7, with TRBD1 identical over 9 bases. This CDR3 has 13 residues. The V segment lost 8 bases and the J segment 2 bases; nucleotides outside the gene matches: 4. Germline V gene lookup returns CDR1 SNHLY and CDR2 FYNNEI. CDR3 sequence: CASHRDRAYEQYF. The CDR3 DNA is TGTGCCAGCCACCGGGACAGGGCCTACGAGCAGTACTTC. Complete variable domain (other parts from reference TRBV2 and TRBJ2-7): EPEVTQTPSHQVTQMGQEVILRCVPISNHLYFYWYRQILGQKVEFLVSFYNNEISEKSEIFDDQFSVERPDGSNFTLKIRSTKLEDSAMYFCASHRDRAYEQYFGPGTRLTVT.

This chain joins TRBV2 and TRBJ2-3; TRBD1 matches at 10 bases. In germline, CDR1 is SNHLY, CDR2 FYNNEI. CDR3 size: 16 residues. Trimming removed 7 bases from V and 0 bases from J; junction bases left unmatched: 7. In DNA, the CDR3 is TGTGCCAGCACCAGACAGGGGGCGGGGAGCACAGATACGCAGTATTTT. It encodes CASTRQGAGSTDTQYF.